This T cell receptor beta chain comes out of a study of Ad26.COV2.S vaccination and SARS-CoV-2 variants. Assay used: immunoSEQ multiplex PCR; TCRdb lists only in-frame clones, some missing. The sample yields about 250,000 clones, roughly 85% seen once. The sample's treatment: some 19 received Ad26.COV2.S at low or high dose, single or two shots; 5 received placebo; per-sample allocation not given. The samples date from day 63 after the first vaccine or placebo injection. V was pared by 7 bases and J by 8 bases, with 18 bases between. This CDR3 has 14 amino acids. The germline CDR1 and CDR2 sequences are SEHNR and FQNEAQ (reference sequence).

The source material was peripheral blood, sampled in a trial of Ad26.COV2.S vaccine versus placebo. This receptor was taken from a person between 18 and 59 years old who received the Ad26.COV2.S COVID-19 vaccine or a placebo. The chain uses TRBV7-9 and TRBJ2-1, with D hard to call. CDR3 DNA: TGTGCCAGCAATTCCAAGGGCGCAGACTATGAGCAGTTCTTC. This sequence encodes CASNSKGADYEQFF. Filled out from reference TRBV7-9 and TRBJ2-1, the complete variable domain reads DTGVSQNPRHKITKRGQNVTFRCDPISEHNRLYWYRQTLGQGPEFLTYFQNEAQLEKSRLLSDRFSAERPKGSFSTLEIQRTEQGDSAMYLCASNSKGADYEQFFGPGTRLTVL.